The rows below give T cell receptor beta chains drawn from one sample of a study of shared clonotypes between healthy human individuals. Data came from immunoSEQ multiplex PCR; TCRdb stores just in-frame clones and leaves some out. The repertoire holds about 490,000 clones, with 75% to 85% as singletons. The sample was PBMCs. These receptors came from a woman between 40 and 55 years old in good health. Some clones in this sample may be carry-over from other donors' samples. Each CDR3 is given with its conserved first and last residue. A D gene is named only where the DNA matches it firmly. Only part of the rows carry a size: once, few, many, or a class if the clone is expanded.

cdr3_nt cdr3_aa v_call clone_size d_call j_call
TGTGCCTCCCAGGGGGGTTACACCTACGAGCAGTACTTC CASQGGYTYEQYF TRBV30 many NA TRBJ2-7
TGTGCCAGCAGCTTAGCAGCGGGAGCGTTCAATGAGCAGTTCTTC CASSLAAGAFNEQFF TRBV7-9 NA TRBD2 TRBJ2-1
TGTGCCACCAGCATGTTTACCGGGACTAGTCACGAGCAGTACTTC CATSMFTGTSHEQYF TRBV15 NA TRBD2 TRBJ2-7
TGTGCCAGCAGCTTGGCGGAGGGTGAAAAACTGTTTTTT CASSLAEGEKLFF TRBV11-3 NA NA TRBJ1-4
TGTGCCAGCAGCTTCCCGGGACTAGCGGGAGGTGAGCAGTACTTC CASSFPGLAGGEQYF TRBV7-9 NA TRBD2 TRBJ2-7
TGTGCCACTAGCAGCTGGCCGAGGAACACCGGGGAGCTGTTTTTT CATSSWPRNTGELFF TRBV15 NA NA TRBJ2-2
TGTGCCTGGGGACCGGGACGTTTGGCTTTCTTT CAWGPGRLAFF TRBV30 many NA TRBJ1-1
TGCGCCAGCAGCTTGTCGTCTGCCTCCTACAATGAGCAGTTCTTC CASSLSSASYNEQFF TRBV5-1 NA NA TRBJ2-1
TGCGCCAGCAGCCAACACCGGGACGGGGTCTACGAGCAGTACTTC CASSQHRDGVYEQYF TRBV4-3 NA NA TRBJ2-7
TGTGCCTGGAGTGTACGGGGGGGCCAAGGAAACACCATATATTTT CAWSVRGGQGNTIYF TRBV30 NA NA TRBJ1-3
TGTGCCAGCAGCTTGGAGCAGTACAATGAGCAGTTCTTC CASSLEQYNEQFF TRBV5-4 NA NA TRBJ2-1
TGTGCCAGCAATCTCCTAGGGCCGTCCTACGAGCAGTACTTC CASNLLGPSYEQYF TRBV2 few NA TRBJ2-7
TGCGCCAGCAGCTTTCTAGCGGGAGGAAGTGACGGGGAGCTGTTTTTT CASSFLAGGSDGELFF TRBV5-1 NA TRBD2 TRBJ2-2
TGTGCCAGCAGTTTAGGACAGGGGAACTATGGCTACACCTTC CASSLGQGNYGYTF TRBV27 NA TRBD1 TRBJ1-2
TGTGCCAGCAGCTTGCTTACGGGAAAAGAGACCCAGTACTTC CASSLLTGKETQYF TRBV5-4 NA NA TRBJ2-5
TGCGCCAGCAGCCAAGATCCCCCGGAAAGCAATCGGCCCCAGCATTTT CASSQDPPESNRPQHF TRBV4-1 NA NA TRBJ1-5
TGTGCCAGTAAATCCCCCGGGGACAATGAGCAGTTCTTC CASKSPGDNEQFF TRBV19 NA NA TRBJ2-1
TGCAGCGTAAACGGGGACCGTAGCACAGATACGCAGTATTTT CSVNGDRSTDTQYF TRBV29-1 few NA TRBJ2-3
TGTGCCAGCAAGAACAGTGACCACTACGAGCAGTACTTC CASKNSDHYEQYF TRBV28 NA NA TRBJ2-7
TGTGCCAGCAGCTTAGGAGGGGTTACCTATGGCTACACCTTC CASSLGGVTYGYTF TRBV7-9 once NA TRBJ1-2
TGTGCCAGCAGCGTAGAGGCAGGCCCCCAAGAGACCCAGTACTTC CASSVEAGPQETQYF TRBV9 NA NA TRBJ2-5
TGTGCCAGCAGTTTACAGGGGATAACTAACTATGGCTACACCTTC CASSLQGITNYGYTF TRBV27 NA NA TRBJ1-2
TGTGCCAGCAGCTTCTCAACGGGACTAGGAGCCTACGAGCAGTACTTC CASSFSTGLGAYEQYF TRBV7-2 NA TRBD2 TRBJ2-7
TGTGCCAGCAGTTCGGGACTAGCTTCTGAGCAGTTCTTC CASSSGLASEQFF TRBV6-6 few TRBD2 TRBJ2-1
TGTGCCACCAGCAGAGATGGCCAGGGCATAGATACGCAGTATTTT CATSRDGQGIDTQYF TRBV15 NA NA TRBJ2-3
TGCGCCAGCAGCCATCCCTATGGGGCCCAGTACTTC CASSHPYGAQYF TRBV4-1 few NA TRBJ2-5
TGTGCCAGTAGTAAGACTAGCGGGTCGGGATTTGATGAGCAGTTCTTC CASSKTSGSGFDEQFF TRBV19 NA TRBD2 TRBJ2-1
TGTGCCAGCAGCGCCTCTAGCGGGAGTGGCGGGGAGCTGTTTTTT CASSASSGSGGELFF TRBV7-3 NA TRBD2 TRBJ2-2
TGTGCCAGCAGCTCCCCCTACGGGGAGCTGTTTTTT CASSSPYGELFF TRBV7-3 few NA TRBJ2-2
TGCGCCAGCAGCCAAGAACTAGCGGGAGTAGGTGAGCAGTTCTTC CASSQELAGVGEQFF TRBV4-3 NA TRBD2 TRBJ2-1
TGTGCCAGCAGTTGGGGACAGGGGGCTACCGGGGAGCTGTTTTTT CASSWGQGATGELFF TRBV27 many TRBD1 TRBJ2-2
TGTGCCAGCAGCCCCACAACCCCCTCCTACAATGAGCAGTTCTTC CASSPTTPSYNEQFF TRBV7-9 NA NA TRBJ2-1
TGTGCCAGCTCACCAAGTGGGGCTAGCGGACCCACCGGGGAGCTGTTTTTT CASSPSGASGPTGELFF TRBV18 NA TRBD2 TRBJ2-2
TGTGCCATCAGTGCTGCCCGACTTGGTACCTACGAGCAGTACTTC CAISAARLGTYEQYF TRBV10-3 once NA TRBJ2-7
TGTGCCAGCAGTGAACCCAGGTTCGGCAATCAGCCCCAGCATTTT CASSEPRFGNQPQHF TRBV6-1 NA NA TRBJ1-5
TGTGCCAGCAGCCTGACAGGGGGCACAGATACGCAGTATTTT CASSLTGGTDTQYF TRBV7-3 NA TRBD1 TRBJ2-3
TGCGCCAGCAGCTTGGTAGAGGGGGCCTATGAGCAGTTCTTC CASSLVEGAYEQFF TRBV5-1 few TRBD1 TRBJ2-1
TGTGCCAGCAGTTACAACAGGGATAGGGAGACCCAGTACTTC CASSYNRDRETQYF TRBV6-5 few NA TRBJ2-5
TGTGCCAGCAGCTTGGGCCTAGCGGATGAGCAGTACTTC CASSLGLADEQYF TRBV5-4 NA TRBD2 TRBJ2-7
TGTGCCGGAATTGATGAGAGCTCCTACAATGAGCAGTTCTTC CAGIDESSYNEQFF TRBV7-9 NA NA TRBJ2-1
TGTGCCAGCAGTCTCCCGGGACAGGGGCCTATCAACGAGCAGTACTTC CASSLPGQGPINEQYF TRBV28 NA TRBD1 TRBJ2-7